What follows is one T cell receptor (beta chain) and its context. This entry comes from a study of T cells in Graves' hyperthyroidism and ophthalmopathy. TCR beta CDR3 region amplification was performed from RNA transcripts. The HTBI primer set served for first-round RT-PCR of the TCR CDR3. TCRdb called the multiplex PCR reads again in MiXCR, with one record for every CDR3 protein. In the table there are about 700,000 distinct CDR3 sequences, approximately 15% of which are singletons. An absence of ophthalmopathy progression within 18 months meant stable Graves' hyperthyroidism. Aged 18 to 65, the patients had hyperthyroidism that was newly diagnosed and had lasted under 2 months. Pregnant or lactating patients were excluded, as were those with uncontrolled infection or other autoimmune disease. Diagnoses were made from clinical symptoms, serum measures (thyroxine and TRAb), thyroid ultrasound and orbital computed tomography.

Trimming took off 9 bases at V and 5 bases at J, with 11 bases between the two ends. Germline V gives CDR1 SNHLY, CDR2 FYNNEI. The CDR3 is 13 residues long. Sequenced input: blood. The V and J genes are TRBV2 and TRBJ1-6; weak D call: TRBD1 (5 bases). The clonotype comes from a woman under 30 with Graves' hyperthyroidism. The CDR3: CARQDSHNSPLHF. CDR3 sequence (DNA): TGTGCCAGACAAGACAGTCATAATTCACCCCTCCACTTT.